This TCR beta chain came from a study of blood T cell repertoires in COVID-19 (TCRdb year 2020). Study-wide context: Samples from collaborators originated in the United States, Italy and Spain and spanned both the acute and convalescent phases of COVID-19. The material from the prospective study consisted of cDNA or gDNA derived from T cells, B-cell-depleted T cells, or PBMCs. The dataset comprised deeply sampled blood TCRbeta repertoires from subjects exposed to, actively infected with, or recovered from COVID-19. The repertoires were made available in a free public database intended to serve as a resource for research on the immune response to SARS-CoV-2. The samples were drawn from two sources: the first 160 participants of the ongoing ImmuneRACE study, and 1,000 to 1,500 subjects contributed by 6 global collaborators. The sample metadata nearly always contained a de-identified subject ID, COVID-19 status, age in years and sex. HLA class I and class II types, where available, came from metadata supplied by the sample provider rather than from assay-based typing.

The research as a whole found: How much clinical and demographic metadata was included differed by source and by participant, and the metadata was provided uncurated.

Each collaborating institution followed its own protocols to collect whole blood in K2EDTA tubes. For TCRbeta analysis, collaborator samples were shipped as frozen whole blood, as isolated PBMCs, or as DNA extracted from either sample type. As to this clone: What antigen it recognizes has not been identified. There are no base qualities to consult, and no much larger clone falls within one base.

V loses 2 bases at its end and J loses 1 base; junction bases beyond the gene matches: 1. The CDR3 starts with the cysteine, ends with the phenylalanine, and has 15 residues. The entry retains the CDR3 DNA only, 45 bases that are in frame from base 1. From a lookup of the germline V gene, CDR1 and CDR2 are SGHRS and YFSETQ. TCRbeta CDR3 regions were amplified from genomic DNA using the immunoSEQ Assay, a bias-controlled multiplex PCR. In the paper's pipeline: The number of nucleated cells in each sample was estimated from the amplification of reference gene primers within the assay. To quantify the absolute abundance of each unique TCRbeta CDR3 rearrangement, sequence reads were collapsed and filtered. For each sample, productive Simpson clonality was calculated as the square root of Simpson's diversity index over productive rearrangements. TCRdb took this table from immuneACCESS and kept in-frame rearrangements with V and J called. Such tables lack part of the clones; where checked against another copy, unresolved V genes explain under half of the gap, and the rest is unexplained. From that table come the V and J calls and clone size; the DNA was used to work out D and trimming. The sample profile shows approximately 240,000 clones; 65% to 85% of them were found once. The ten largest clonotypes hold about 4% of the sample.

Sequencing was performed on peripheral blood. This receptor was obtained from a woman between 40 and 55 years old with active or convalescent COVID-19. The chain uses TRBV5-1 and TRBJ2-2, with 8 middle bases fitting TRBD1. The encoded CDR3 is CASSLQGGNTGELFF. The sequence in DNA is TGCGCCAGCAGCTTACAGGGGGGGAACACCGGGGAGCTGTTTTTT.